The 15 T cell receptor beta chains below all came from one sample that was sequenced in a study of shared clonotypes between healthy human individuals. The naive CD8 population came from CD45RO-negative cells selected for CCR7, without terminally differentiated effector memory CD45RA+ cells. The protocol was immunoSEQ multiplex PCR, while the TCRdb copy is restricted to in-frame clones and leaves out a portion. In the table there are millions of clones, 90% to 95% of which are singletons. Sequenced: naive CD8+ T cells from PBMCs. The source is a man aged 18 to 35 in good health. Some clones in this sample may be carry-over from other donors' samples.

The chain is built from TRBV4-1 and TRBJ1-1; D is ambiguous. Germline assignment: CDR1 MGHRA and CDR2 YSYEKL. Trimming left V 0 bases short and J 5 bases short, with 13 bases between. This CDR3 region has 15 residues. The CDR3 sequence is CASSQDWPERTEAFF. CDR3 DNA: TGCGCCAGCAGCCAAGATTGGCCGGAGAGGACTGAAGCTTTCTTT.

About this clone itself: This same CDR3 is encoded by further DNA sequences in the sample. The chain joins TRBV29-1 to TRBJ2-1; TRBD1 matches at 8 bases. The junction had 3 bases not matched to a gene; V was cut back by 5 bases and J by 0 bases. Germline assignment: CDR1 SQVTM and CDR2 ANQGSEA. CDR3 length: 14 residues. Here the CDR3 DNA reads TGCAGCGTTCGGACAGGGACCTCCTACAATGAGCAGTTCTTC. Its translation: CSVRTGTSYNEQFF.

The chain uses TRBV30 and TRBJ2-7, with D possibly TRBD2 on 6 matching bases. The CDR3 covers 13 residues. V was clipped by 3 bases and J by 1 base, with 10 bases between them. The germline gives CDR1 GTSNPN, CDR2 SVGIG (reference sequence). Written as DNA, the CDR3 is TGTGCCTGGAGGCGGGACGGATCCTACGAGCAGTACTTC. It is translated as CAWRRDGSYEQYF.

Points on this clone: The same CDR3 also results from other DNA sequences found in this sample. The gene calls are TRBV27 and TRBJ2-7, with TRBD1 matching 9 bases. Germline CDR1 MNHEY, CDR2 SMNVEV (reference sequence). V was pared by 5 bases and J by 2 bases, with 4 bases of the junction left unmatched. The CDR3 is 14 amino acids. CDR3 region: CASSPTGGAYEQYF. DNA for the CDR3: TGTGCCAGCAGTCCCACAGGGGGCGCCTACGAGCAGTACTTC.

A word on this clone: The sample holds other DNA sequences that translate to the same CDR3. The chain is built from TRBV5-4 and TRBJ2-7; no clear D gene. Trimming left V 0 bases short and J 4 bases short, with 8 bases between. CDR3 length equals 13 residues. The V gene's germline CDR1 is SGHNT and CDR2 YYREEE (reference sequence). The CDR3 loop is CASSLGTTYEQYF. DNA for the CDR3: TGTGCCAGCAGCTTGGGAACTACTTACGAGCAGTACTTC.

This chain connects TRBV19 to TRBJ1-1; D may be TRBD1 (5 bases). The CDR3 has 15 amino acids. Germline CDR1 and CDR2: LNHDA and SQIVND (reference sequence). Trimming took 3 bases from V and 8 from J, leaving 19 bases between them. DNA of the CDR3: TGTGCCAGTAGTATGCCCCCGGGACGGTGGCAGGAAGCTTTCTTT. This gives the protein CASSMPPGRWQEAFF.

The chain combines TRBV27 with TRBJ2-5, with 10 bases matching TRBD1. The CDR3 consists of 15 residues. Germline CDR1 is MNHEY and CDR2 is SMNVEV (reference sequence). The V segment lost 4 bases and the J segment 5 bases; nucleotides outside the gene matches: 7. CDR3 in amino acids: CASSSRQGARETQYF. CDR3 in DNA: TGTGCCAGCAGTTCGAGACAGGGGGCGCGTGAGACCCAGTACTTC.

This chain links TRBV29-1 with TRBJ2-7, with D possibly TRBD1 on 6 matching bases. CDR1 SQVTM and CDR2 ANQGSEA come from the germline V gene. The ends were cut back, 4 bases at V and 3 bases at J, with 10 bases in the middle. The CDR3 has 12 residues. The CDR3 DNA is TGCAGCGTTGCCTGGACAGTCTACGAGCAGTACTTC. This sequence encodes CSVAWTVYEQYF.

V usage is TRBV5-1 and J usage is TRBJ2-1; 8 positions agree with TRBD2. The CDR3 loop spans 16 amino acids. Trimming at V came to 1 base and at J to 4 bases, leaving 7 bases not matched to a gene. Looked up from germline, CDR1 is SGHRS and CDR2 is YFSETQ. The CDR3 DNA reads as TGCGCCAGCAGCTTGCACAGCGGGAGTCTTTACAATGAGCAGTTCTTC. This encodes CASSLHSGSLYNEQFF.

Comments on this clone: This sample includes further DNA sequences coding for the same CDR3. The V gene is TRBV19, the J gene TRBJ2-7; D is unresolved. The germline CDR1 and CDR2 sequences are LNHDA and SQIVND (reference sequence). Trimming left V 6 bases short and J 0 bases short, with 9 bases between. CDR3 length: 13 residues. The CDR3, as DNA: TGTGCCAGTAGCCTTACAGTCTCCTACGAGCAGTACTTC. It is translated as CASSLTVSYEQYF. Combining the CDR3 with reference TRBV19 and TRBJ2-7 gives the whole variable domain DGGITQSPKYLFRKEGQNVTLSCEQNLNHDAMYWYRQDPGQGLRLIYYSQIVNDFQKGDIAEGYSVSREKKESFPLTVTSAQKNPTAFYLCASSLTVSYEQYFGPGTRLTVT.

The genes are TRBV9 and TRBJ2-7; tentatively, D is TRBD2 (5 bases). Trimming left V 0 bases short and J 4 bases short, with 14 bases between. The CDR3 length is 15 residues. Germline V lookup: CDR1 SGDLS, CDR2 YYNGEE. The chain's CDR3 is CASSVVPGNSYEQYF. The CDR3 nucleotides read TGTGCCAGCAGCGTAGTACCCGGGAATTCTTACGAGCAGTACTTC.

The chain recombines TRBV11-2 with TRBJ2-4, with D hard to call. This CDR3 contains 12 residues. Germline V gene data show CDR1 as SGHAT and CDR2 as FQNNGV. The ends were cut back, 2 bases at V and 8 bases at J, with 7 bases in the middle. CDR3 residues: CASSLRVDIQYF. The DNA of the CDR3 is TGTGCCAGCAGCTTAAGGGTAGACATTCAGTACTTC.

The chain links TRBV6-1 to TRBJ2-7, with 9 bases fitting TRBD2. The CDR3 is made up of 15 amino acids. Losses at the gene ends were 1 base for V and 4 bases for J; bases not matched to a gene: 5. Germline V gives CDR1 MNHNS, CDR2 SASEGT. For the CDR3, the DNA is TGTGCCAGCAGTGAAGTTTTTAGCGGGAGTTACGAGCAGTACTTC. It is translated as CASSEVFSGSYEQYF.

This clone occurred a few times. This CDR3 is also generated by other DNA sequences in the sample. The chain combines TRBV2 with TRBJ1-1, with D unclear. V was pared by 3 bases and J by 1 base, with 3 bases between. The CDR3 is 12 residues long. The germline V gene has CDR1 SNHLY and CDR2 FYNNEI. DNA for the CDR3: TGTGCCAGCAGTGAGTGGAACACTGAAGCTTTCTTT. Translating gives CASSEWNTEAFF.

The V call is TRBV14, the J call TRBJ2-7, with TRBD2 matching over 8 bases. Germline CDR1 SGHDN, CDR2 FVKESK. The V and J ends lost 1 base and 1 base, in that order; junction bases with no gene match: 6. There are 16 residues in the CDR3. The CDR3 sequence: CASSQVGSGISYEQYF. CDR3 in DNA: TGTGCCAGCAGCCAAGTAGGTAGCGGGATATCCTACGAGCAGTACTTC.